This passage covers 9 T cell receptor beta chains from one sample sequenced in a study of cytomegalovirus exposure and HLA in healthy donors (TCRdb year 2017). Library preparation used the immunoSEQ multiplex PCR assay. The multiplex PCR relied on a mix of 60 forward primers for TCR Vbeta segments and 13 reverse primers for TCR Jbeta segments. Imported from immuneACCESS, the table was reduced by TCRdb to in-frame sequences with V and J called. These copies leave out some clones; in studies compared against another copy, an unresolved V gene accounts for under half, and the cause of the remainder is not known. This sample is represented by some 56,000 clones; about four fifths of them were singletons. The ten most abundant clones make up over 3% of the sample. The sample consisted of PBMCs. These receptors were obtained from a woman aged 40 to 55 in good health and CMV-seronegative.

This clone was seen only once. The CDR3 region is CASSPRLSEKLFF. As DNA, the CDR3 is TGTGCCAGCTCACCCAGACTGTCCGAAAAACTGTTTTTT. This chain joins TRBV18 and TRBJ1-4; D gene uncertain. This CDR3 contains 13 residues. V lost 3 bases to trimming and J lost 8 bases, with 10 bases between them. Per the germline V gene, CDR1 is KGHSH and CDR2 is LQKENI.

The chain has TRBV7-9 and TRBJ2-7; 8 bases map to TRBD1. Germline CDR1 is SEHNR and CDR2 is FQNEAQ (reference sequence). V lost 6 bases and J lost 6; bases outside the gene matches: 7. This CDR3 has 13 amino acids. The CDR3 region is CASSLDRVGEQYF. The CDR3 bases are TGTGCCAGCAGTTTGGACAGGGTCGGCGAGCAGTACTTC.

Turning to this clone: Other DNA sequences of this sample code for an identical CDR3. The chain uses TRBV11-2 and TRBJ2-7, with a possible D match to TRBD1 (5 bases). Germline CDR1 and CDR2: SGHAT and FQNNGV. The V gene lost 0 bases and the J gene lost 0 bases, with 9 bases spanning the gap. The CDR3 runs 15 residues. CDR3: CASSLDLGASYEQYF. DNA of the CDR3: TGTGCCAGCAGCTTAGATCTAGGGGCCTCCTACGAGCAGTACTTC. Filled out from reference TRBV11-2 and TRBJ2-7, the complete variable domain reads EAGVAQSPRYKIIEKRQSVAFWCNPISGHATLYWYQQILGQGPKLLIQFQNNGVVDDSQLPKDRFSAERLKGVDSTLKIQPAKLEDSAVYLCASSLDLGASYEQYFGPGTRLTVT.

The chain combines TRBV19 with TRBJ2-1, with TRBD2 identical over 9 bases. The CDR3 is made up of 15 amino acids. After removal of 7 bases from V and 9 bases from J, the junction contained 13 bases not matched to a gene. The V gene's germline CDR1 is LNHDA and CDR2 SQIVND (reference sequence). In DNA, the CDR3 is TGTGCCAGTACAACTAGCGGGCTAAACAGGGGTGAGCAGTTCTTC. It yields the protein CASTTSGLNRGEQFF.

This clone appeared once. The chain combines TRBV30 with TRBJ2-2, with 7 bases matching TRBD1. Germline CDR1 GTSNPN, CDR2 SVGIG (reference sequence). The J segment lost 0 bases and the V segment lost 4 bases, leaving 5 bases of the junction unmatched. CDR3 size: 15 residues. CDR3 sequence reads: CAWTSGTANTGELFF. CDR3 nucleotides: TGTGCCTGGACTTCCGGGACAGCGAACACCGGGGAGCTGTTTTTT.

The V call is TRBV7-8, the J call TRBJ1-1, with a possible D match to TRBD1 (6 bases). From germline, CDR1 is SGHVS and CDR2 FQNEAQ. V shed 0 bases and J shed 4 bases, with 12 bases lying between them. This CDR3 has 15 residues. The CDR3 DNA sequence: TGTGCCAGCAGCTTAGCGCGGGGGGGCCGCACTGAAGCTTTCTTT. Translated, it gives CASSLARGGRTEAFF.

V gene TRBV28 combines with J gene TRBJ1-1, with D possibly matching TRBD1 (6 bases). This CDR3 has 14 amino acids. V was trimmed by 2 bases and J by 1 base, leaving 8 bases between them. Germline lookup yields CDR1 MDHEN and CDR2 SYDVKM. CDR3 nucleotide sequence: TGTGCCAGCAGTTTAACGACAGGGAACACTGAAGCTTTCTTT. This translates into CASSLTTGNTEAFF. Filled out from reference TRBV28 and TRBJ1-1, the complete variable domain reads DVKVTQSSRYLVKRTGEKVFLECVQDMDHENMFWYRQDPGLGLRLIYFSYDVKMKEKGDIPEGYSVSREKKERFSLILESASTNQTSMYLCASSLTTGNTEAFFGQGTRLTVV.

The V gene is TRBV19, the J gene TRBJ1-2, with TRBD1 matching 8 bases. V trimming: 7 bases; J trimming: 0 bases; junction bases outside the gene matches: 4. This CDR3 is 14 amino acids long. The germline CDR1 and CDR2 sequences are LNHDA and SQIVND (reference sequence). CDR3 loop: CASTPDRANYGYTF. The CDR3 DNA follows: TGTGCCAGTACTCCGGACAGGGCTAACTATGGCTACACCTTC.

The chain has TRBV19 and TRBJ1-5, with 10 bases matching TRBD1. Germline V CDR1 and CDR2: LNHDA, SQIVND (reference sequence). The CDR3 extends over 16 amino acids. With 9 bases clipped from V and 7 bases from J, the junction kept 15 bases outside the gene matches. The CDR3 spells CASTTFRQGADQPQHF. As DNA, the CDR3 is TGTGCCAGCACTACTTTTCGACAGGGGGCTGACCAGCCCCAGCATTTT.